What follows are 14 T cell receptor beta chains derived from one specimen sequenced in a study of T cells in Graves' hyperthyroidism and ophthalmopathy. Amplified TCR beta CDR3 regions came from RNA transcripts. A set of HTBI primers served as the primers for a first-round RT-PCR of the TCR CDR3. TCRdb ran MiXCR on the multiplex PCR reads and lists one entry per CDR3 protein. The table records 300,000 to 450,000 distinct CDR3 sequences, 15% to 19% of them present only once. Sequenced: blood. These receptors were collected from a woman aged 18-29 years with Graves' hyperthyroidism that later progressed to Graves' ophthalmopathy.

The J gene is TRBJ2-5, the V gene TRBV11-2; 11 bases are a match to TRBD1. V lost 1 base and J lost 4; bases outside the gene matches: 8. The CDR3 spans 17 residues. Germline values: CDR1 SGHAT, CDR2 FQNNGV. The chain's CDR3 is CASSLGFRTGGGETQYF. The CDR3 DNA reads TGTGCCAGCAGCTTAGGCTTTAGGACAGGGGGCGGAGAGACCCAGTACTTC.

This clonotype has more than one count but fewer than ten. The rearrangement uses TRBV24-1 and TRBJ2-2; 8 nucleotides agree with TRBD1. CDR1 is KGHDR and CDR2 is SFDVKD in the germline V gene. This CDR3 contains 20 residues. Trimming cost V 4 bases and J 4 bases; bases outside gene matches: 19. DNA of the CDR3: TGTGCCACCAGTGACCGCCGGGCCGGGGGTGGACAGGGTGGCACCGGGGAGCTGTTTTTT. Encoded protein: CATSDRRAGGGQGGTGELFF.

At least ten counts were recorded for this clonotype. J is TRBJ2-5 and V is TRBV28, with 7 bases lining up with TRBD1. The CDR3 spans 16 residues. In germline, CDR1 is MDHEN, CDR2 SYDVKM. The trim removed 2 bases at V and 2 bases at J, leaving 8 bases unmatched. CDR3 in amino acids: CASSLPYGRGQETQYF. CDR3 in DNA: TGTGCCAGCAGTTTACCCTACGGCAGGGGGCAAGAGACCCAGTACTTC.

In this sample, this clonotype turned up many times. This rearrangement joins TRBV6-1 to TRBJ2-5; 9 bases fit TRBD1. After removal of 5 bases from V and 4 bases from J, the junction contained 2 bases not matched to a gene. Per germline, CDR1 MNHNS and CDR2 SASEGT. This CDR3 has 13 residues. CDR3 nucleotides: TGTGCCAGCAGTTGGGGACAGGGAGAGACCCAGTACTTC. Its translation is CASSWGQGETQYF.

Ten or more counts support this clonotype. The V gene is TRBV15, the J gene TRBJ2-1; TRBD2 matches 9 bases. V gave up 3 bases and J gave up 8 bases; unmatched junction bases: 8. The CDR3 runs to 15 residues. The germline V gene encodes CDR1 LNHNV and CDR2 YYDKDF (reference sequence). The CDR3 protein is CATSSTAGGHDEQFF. The CDR3 region has the DNA TGTGCCACCAGCAGTACAGCGGGAGGTCACGATGAGCAGTTCTTC.

V is TRBV27 and J is TRBJ2-7, with 10 bases fitting TRBD1. V trimming: 4 bases; J trimming: 3 bases; junction bases outside the gene matches: 6. Germline V gene lookup returns CDR1 MNHEY and CDR2 SMNVEV (reference sequence). This CDR3 is 15 amino acids long. The CDR3 loop reads CASSSGQGNVYEQYF. For the CDR3, the DNA is TGTGCCAGCAGTTCGGGACAGGGGAACGTCTACGAGCAGTACTTC.

This clonotype was counted between two and nine times. This rearrangement joins TRBV7-9 to TRBJ2-1; the D call may be TRBD1 or TRBD2 (5 bases each). CDR1 SEHNR and CDR2 FQNEAQ come from the germline V gene (reference sequence). V gave up 6 bases and J gave up 2 bases, with 26 bases separating them. This CDR3 region has 19 residues. The CDR3, as DNA: TGTGCCAGCAGTTTCCTACAAACCCGGGGCGAGGGGACCTACAATGAGCAGTTCTTC. This encodes CASSFLQTRGEGTYNEQFF.

This clonotype occurred many times. The gene calls are TRBV11-2 and TRBJ1-4; no reliable D call. Trimming took 1 base from V and 7 from J, leaving 10 bases between them. The germline V gene encodes CDR1 SGHAT and CDR2 FQNNGV. This CDR3 contains 14 residues. DNA of the CDR3: TGTGCCAGCAGCTTAGGGCTGGGTGGTGAAAAACTGTTTTTT. Translated, it gives CASSLGLGGEKLFF.

This clonotype was picked up many times. The CDR3 is CASSKTGYNSPLHF. The CDR3 DNA reads TGTGCCAGCAGTAAGACAGGTTATAATTCACCCCTCCACTTT. The rearrangement uses TRBV11-2 and TRBJ1-6; a possible D gene is TRBD1 (6 bases). The germline V gene encodes CDR1 SGHAT and CDR2 FQNNGV. This CDR3 has 14 residues. V lost 6 bases to trimming and J lost 4 bases, with 10 bases between them. The full variable domain, rest sourced from reference TRBV11-2 and TRBJ1-6, is EAGVAQSPRYKIIEKRQSVAFWCNPISGHATLYWYQQILGQGPKLLIQFQNNGVVDDSQLPKDRFSAERLKGVDSTLKIQPAKLEDSAVYLCASSKTGYNSPLHFGNGTRLTVT.

The chain links TRBV2 to TRBJ1-4; D is unclear. The germline V gene has CDR1 SNHLY and CDR2 FYNNEI. The CDR3 runs 15 residues. V lost 5 bases to trimming and J lost 0 bases, with 10 bases between them. The CDR3 is CASSQHSATNEKLFF. The CDR3 coding sequence is TGTGCCAGCAGTCAACACTCTGCAACTAATGAAAAACTGTTTTTT.

In its sample, this clonotype was seen a few times. Since a much larger clone is just one base distant, this may be a read error. This chain links TRBV28 with TRBJ2-3; D is tentatively TRBD1 or TRBD2 (5 bases each). V gave up 6 bases and J gave up 0 bases, with 10 bases separating them. The CDR3 runs 14 residues. Germline CDR1 is MDHEN and CDR2 is SYDVKM. DNA for the CDR3: TGTGCCAGCAGAGCCGGGGCTAGCACAGATACGCAGTATTTT. Protein product: CASRAGASTDTQYF.

The chain combines TRBV6-5 with TRBJ2-3; D uncertain. In germline, CDR1 is MNHEY, CDR2 SVGAGI. Trimming cost V 4 bases and J 2 bases, with 13 bases left between them. The CDR3 length is 15 residues. The CDR3 nucleotides are TGTGCCAGCAGTTCCTTTGCGGAGAACACAGATACGCAGTATTTT. This gives the protein CASSSFAENTDTQYF.

In its sample, this clonotype was seen many times. V gene TRBV27 combines with J gene TRBJ2-3; D might be TRBD2 (6 bases). Germline V gene data show CDR1 as MNHEY and CDR2 as SMNVEV (reference sequence). This CDR3 is 14 amino acids long. Trimming shortened V by 4 bases and J by 2 bases, and 10 bases separated the two germline ends. The CDR3 DNA reads as TGTGCCAGCAGTTCCGGGACTTCCACAGATACGCAGTATTTT. Translating it yields CASSSGTSTDTQYF.

This clonotype was observed at least ten times. The V gene is TRBV28, the J gene TRBJ2-1; D may correspond to TRBD1 or TRBD2 (5 bases each). V was cut by 11 bases and J by 8 bases, with 16 bases left in between. Germline V gene data show CDR1 as MDHEN and CDR2 as SYDVKM. The CDR3 contains 12 residues. The CDR3 DNA reads TGTGCCTCCTGGGGGTTTACGGATGAGCAGTTCTTC. Translation gives CASWGFTDEQFF.